Below, 25 T cell receptor beta chains from the same sample are listed, as sequenced in a study of blood T cell repertoires in COVID-19. The data were produced by immunoSEQ multiplex PCR, yet TCRdb's version contains in-frame clones alone and is incomplete. The repertoire holds about 160,000 clones, about 90% seen once, with about 4.6% in the top ten. Sequenced sample: peripheral blood. The receptors shown here come from a man aged 30-40 years with COVID-19, enrolled during active disease.

J is TRBJ2-4 and V is TRBV28; D remains unclear. The V and J ends lost 4 bases and 0 bases respectively, with 16 bases between them. This CDR3 has 17 amino acids. Germline V gene lookup returns CDR1 MDHEN and CDR2 SYDVKM. In DNA, the CDR3 is TGTGCCAGCAGTTCTTTAAGGAGTACGGTAGCCAAAAACATTCAGTACTTC. Encoded protein: CASSSLRSTVAKNIQYF.

The genes are TRBV7-2 and TRBJ2-2; TRBD2 matches at 8 bases. V was pared by 4 bases and J by 6 bases, with 10 bases of the junction left unmatched. This CDR3 has 16 amino acids. The V gene's germline CDR1 is SGHTA and CDR2 FQGNSA. CDR3 protein: CASSSRAGVSAGELFF. CDR3 in DNA: TGTGCCAGCAGCTCTCGAGCGGGAGTGTCCGCCGGGGAGCTGTTTTTT.

The chain recombines TRBV20-1 with TRBJ2-1, with D possibly TRBD1 on 6 matching bases. Germline assignment: CDR1 DFQATT and CDR2 SNEGSKA (reference sequence). The length of the CDR3 is 11 residues. V was clipped by 5 bases and J by 9 bases, with 11 bases between them. This CDR3 is CSARTETEQFF. The CDR3 coding sequence is TGCAGTGCTCGGACAGAGACTGAGCAGTTCTTC.

The chain employs TRBV12-3 or TRBV12-4 and TRBJ2-1; TRBD2 is a possible D gene (5 bases). The V end lost 2 bases, the J end lost 14 bases, and 16 bases lay between the germline ends. This CDR3 is 13 amino acids long. CDR3 residues: CASSLRGLTIEFF. The CDR3 DNA sequence: TGTGCCAGCAGTTTACGAGGATTGACTATTGAGTTCTTC.

This clone was recorded once. The chain uses TRBV28 and TRBJ2-1; 13 nucleotides align to TRBD2. V dropped 5 bases and J dropped 7; count of bases not matched to a gene: 5. The CDR3 runs to 15 residues. Looked up from germline, CDR1 is MDHEN and CDR2 is SYDVKM. CDR3 DNA: TGTGCCAGCAGTCAAACTAGCGGGAGGGGGAATGAGCAGTTCTTC. Translated, it gives CASSQTSGRGNEQFF.

The chain is built from TRBV7-9 and TRBJ1-1; 7 bases agree with TRBD1. Trimming removed 5 bases from V and 3 bases from J; junction bases left unmatched: 12. CDR1 SEHNR and CDR2 FQNEAQ come from the germline V gene (reference sequence). This CDR3 is built from 16 residues. The CDR3 DNA reads TGTGCCAGCAGCCCAACCCCCGGCACAGGGGACACTGAAGCTTTCTTT. Translating gives CASSPTPGTGDTEAFF.

This sequence joins TRBV28 and TRBJ2-5; D ambiguous. The CDR3 runs to 14 residues. Germline CDR1 and CDR2: MDHEN and SYDVKM. V shed 5 bases and J shed 5 bases, with 15 bases lying between them. This chain's CDR3 is CASSLATTRETQYF. CDR3 DNA: TGTGCCAGCAGTCTGGCTACTACGAGGGAGACCCAGTACTTC.

The chain employs TRBV7-2 and TRBJ1-2; 7 bases map to TRBD1. The CDR3 consists of 14 residues. The V gene's germline CDR1 is SGHTA and CDR2 FQGNSA. V was clipped by 5 bases and J by 5 bases; unmatched bases: 8. As DNA, the CDR3 is TGTGCCAGCAGCCTCCCTGGGACAGATTATGGCTACACCTTC. It specifies CASSLPGTDYGYTF.

The V and J genes are TRBV6-5 and TRBJ2-2; the D is unclear. CDR3 length equals 13 residues. Trimming cost V 5 bases and J 2 bases, with 6 bases left between them. Per germline, CDR1 MNHEY and CDR2 SVGAGI. The CDR3 loop reads CASSPSNTGELFF. The CDR3, as DNA: TGTGCCAGCAGTCCCTCTAACACCGGGGAGCTGTTTTTT.

This sequence joins TRBV6-2 or TRBV6-3 and TRBJ2-7; a weak D match, TRBD1 (5 bases). This CDR3 is built from 14 residues. Between the trimmed V and J ends, which lost 0 bases and 5 bases, there was a span of 11 bases. Per the germline V gene, CDR1 is MNHEY and CDR2 is SVGEGT. CDR3 amino acids: CASSYSIGRDEQYF. The DNA for the CDR3 is TGTGCCAGCAGTTACTCGATAGGCAGGGACGAGCAGTACTTC.

V gene TRBV6-5 combines with J gene TRBJ1-4; D is unresolved. V was trimmed by 6 bases and J by 4 bases, leaving 12 bases between them. Germline CDR1 MNHEY, CDR2 SVGAGI. The CDR3 loop spans 14 amino acids. CDR3 sequence: CASRGLANNEKLFF. The CDR3 nucleotides read TGTGCCAGCAGGGGCTTGGCCAATAATGAAAAACTGTTTTTT.

This clone was found once. The chain joins TRBV3-1 (or the pseudogene TRBV3-2) to TRBJ2-1, with D maybe TRBD2 (7 bases). V shed 0 bases and J shed 5 bases, with 17 bases lying between them. The CDR3 has 17 amino acids. Germline V CDR1 and CDR2: LGHDT, YNNKEL (reference sequence). The CDR3 here is CASSQDGGGLIDNEQFF. DNA for the CDR3: TGTGCCAGCAGCCAAGATGGGGGGGGGCTGATCGACAATGAGCAGTTCTTC.

The gene calls are TRBV5-1 and TRBJ1-5; a possible D gene is TRBD1 (5 bases). The length of the CDR3 is 15 residues. Trimming stripped 4 bases from V and 0 bases from J, with 11 bases between. CDR1 is SGHRS, CDR2 YFSETQ, per germline. In nucleotides, the CDR3 is TGCGCCAGCAGCCCCGACAGTTATAGCAATCAGCCCCAGCATTTT. Translated: CASSPDSYSNQPQHF.

The J gene is TRBJ2-7, the V gene TRBV28; D is possibly TRBD1 (7 bases). The CDR3 spans 14 residues. CDR1 is MDHEN, CDR2 SYDVKM, per germline. V was trimmed by 7 bases and J by 2 bases, leaving 15 bases between them. CDR3 region: CASKVVRGAYEQYF. Here the CDR3 DNA reads TGTGCCAGCAAGGTTGTCAGGGGGGCCTACGAGCAGTACTTC.

V usage is TRBV7-3 and J usage is TRBJ1-1, with TRBD1 as a possible D gene (5 bases). V shed 5 bases and J shed 1 base, with 11 bases lying between them. The CDR3 covers 14 residues. Germline-derived CDR1 and CDR2 are SGHTA and FQGTGA. As DNA, the CDR3 is TGTGCCAGCAGCCAGGGAGGCGGGAACACTGAAGCTTTCTTT. This gives the protein CASSQGGGNTEAFF.

In DNA form, the CDR3 reads TGTGCCAGCAGCCCTACCGGGACAGCCTCGGGGGAGCAGTACTTC. This sequence encodes CASSPTGTASGEQYF. The genes are TRBV7-3 and TRBJ2-7; 7 bases map to TRBD1. Germline CDR1 SGHTA, CDR2 FQGTGA. The junction had 14 bases not matched to a gene; V was cut back by 5 bases and J by 7 bases. This CDR3 is 15 amino acids long.

The chain employs TRBV25-1 and TRBJ1-3; TRBD1 aligns across 7 bases. The germline gives CDR1 MGHDK, CDR2 SYGVNS. The length of the CDR3 is 15 residues. The V segment lost 0 bases and the J segment 4 bases; nucleotides outside the gene matches: 3. This CDR3 is CASSEYGTVGNTIYF. As DNA, the CDR3 is TGTGCCAGCAGTGAATATGGGACAGTCGGAAACACCATATATTTT.

The V call is TRBV3-1 (or the pseudogene TRBV3-2), the J call TRBJ1-4; the D gene is possibly TRBD1 (6 bases). The CDR3 totals 13 residues. Trimming removed 4 bases at V and 8 bases at J, with 11 bases between. CDR1 and CDR2 (germline): LGHDT, YNNKEL (reference sequence). The CDR3 is CASSRTAKEKLFF. The CDR3 coding sequence is TGTGCCAGCAGCCGGACAGCCAAAGAAAAACTGTTTTTT.

CDR3 amino acids: CASSPLGGGPQKDTQYF. The CDR3, as DNA: TGTGCCAGCAGCCCCCTCGGGGGGGGGCCCCAAAAAGATACGCAGTATTTT. The chain has TRBV7-3 and TRBJ2-3, with 8 bases lining up with TRBD2. The CDR3 is 17 amino acids. Trimming removed 5 bases from V and 5 bases from J; junction bases left unmatched: 15. The germline V gene has CDR1 SGHTA and CDR2 FQGTGA. Filled out from reference TRBV7-3 and TRBJ2-3, the complete variable domain reads GAGVSQTPSNKVTEKGKYVELRCDPISGHTALYWYRQSLGQGPEFLIYFQGTGAADDSGLPNDRFFAVRPEGSVSTLKIQRTERGDSAVYLCASSPLGGGPQKDTQYFGPGTRLTVL.

The rearrangement links TRBV12-3 or TRBV12-4 to TRBJ1-3; the D gene is possibly TRBD1 (5 bases). The CDR3 contains 13 residues. Trimming took 6 bases from V and 7 from J, leaving 13 bases between them. CDR3 region: CASSQGLGNTIYF. As DNA, the CDR3 is TGTGCCAGCAGCCAGGGACTGGGGAACACCATATATTTT.

The J gene is TRBJ2-1, the V gene TRBV9; D call uncertain. The CDR3 consists of 13 residues. Trimming left V 4 bases short and J 2 bases short, with 7 bases between. Germline V gene data show CDR1 as SGDLS and CDR2 as YYNGEE. This CDR3 is CASSLDTYNEQFF. DNA for the CDR3: TGTGCCAGCAGCTTAGACACCTACAATGAGCAGTTCTTC.

This chain uses TRBV28 with TRBJ2-7, with 10 bases that match TRBD1. CDR3 length equals 13 residues. Germline V gene sequence: CDR1 MDHEN, CDR2 SYDVKM. Trimming cost V 8 bases and J 2 bases; bases outside gene matches: 3. CDR3 sequence reads: CASGTGDTYEQYF. As DNA, the CDR3 is TGTGCCAGCGGGACAGGGGACACCTACGAGCAGTACTTC.

CDR3 nucleotide sequence: TGTGCCCATAAATGGACGGGAAACACTGAAGCTTTCTTT. Its translation: CAHKWTGNTEAFF. The chain employs TRBV6-5 and TRBJ1-1; D uncertain. Trimming shortened V by 11 bases and J by 2 bases, and 15 bases separated the two germline ends. From germline, CDR1 is MNHEY and CDR2 SVGAGI. This CDR3 region has 13 residues.

CDR3 nucleotide sequence: TGTGCCATCAGTGAGGGACCAGGGGAGGGGGCCAACGTCCTGACTTTC. Amino acid sequence: CAISEGPGEGANVLTF. The chain is built from TRBV10-3 and TRBJ2-6; weak D call: TRBD1 (6 bases). Per the germline V gene, CDR1 is ENHRY and CDR2 is SYGVKD. This CDR3 comprises 16 residues. Deletions cut 2 bases from V and 4 bases from J, with 12 bases between.

This chain connects TRBV15 to TRBJ1-3; D perhaps matches TRBD1 (5 bases). CDR3 length: 16 amino acids. V was trimmed by 0 bases and J by 7 bases, leaving 16 bases between them. Germline CDR1 and CDR2: LNHNV and YYDKDF (reference sequence). CDR3 coding DNA: TGTGCCACCAGCAGAGAAGCAGGGCCAGATGGGAACACCATATATTTT. Translating gives CATSREAGPDGNTIYF.